These T cell receptor beta chains were read from a single sample in a study of T cells in Graves' hyperthyroidism and ophthalmopathy. In TCRdb, the multiplex PCR reads were re-called with MiXCR into one record per CDR3 protein. The sample yields about 350,000 distinct CDR3 sequences, 11% to 15% seen once. The sample comprised blood. The origin of the receptors is a woman aged 25 to 39 with Graves' hyperthyroidism. Both conserved end residues are part of each CDR3. D genes are given only for firm matches. Clone size appears in some rows only: once, few, many, or a class for an expanded clone.

TRBD2	17	many	TRBV7-3	TRBJ2-3	TGTGCCAGCAGCTTAACGGGACTAGCGGGACGCACAGATACGCAGTATTTT	CASSLTGLAGRTDTQYF
.	11	.	TRBV2	TRBJ2-4	TGTGCCAGCAAGAGGTCGTACATTCAGTACTTC	CASKRSYIQYF
.	11	many	TRBV7-9	TRBJ2-3	TGTGCCACCCGGTTTATTGATACGCAGTATTTT	CATRFIDTQYF
TRBD1	16	.	TRBV20-1	TRBJ2-1	TGCAGTGCTAGAGATCTGGAGACAGGGTCTAGTAATGAGCAGTTCTTC	CSARDLETGSSNEQFF
.	14	many	TRBV6-1	TRBJ1-2	TGTGCCAGCAGTGAAGCACGACAGATGGGTGGCTACACCTTC	CASSEARQMGGYTF
.	16	.	TRBV15	TRBJ2-1	TGTGCCACCAGCAGAGCTCGTTCGGGCTCCTACAATGAGCAGTTCTTC	CATSRARSGSYNEQFF
.	14	few	TRBV20-1	TRBJ1-2	TGCAGTGCTAGAGGATCAGGGACGGACTATGGCTACACCTTC	CSARGSGTDYGYTF
.	15	many	TRBV6-2/TRBV6-3	TRBJ2-1	TGTGCCAGCACCTCAGAAAAGGGCTGGTTTGATGAGCAGTTCTTC	CASTSEKGWFDEQFF
.	12	.	TRBV20-1	TRBJ2-3	TGCACCTACAGGGCCTTCACAGATACGCAGTATTTT	CTYRAFTDTQYF
.	14	.	TRBV24-1	TRBJ2-2	TGTGCCACCAGACAGACAGGGAACACCGGGGAGCTGTTTTTT	CATRQTGNTGELFF
.	15	few	TRBV19	TRBJ2-1	TGTGCCAGTAGTATGGGTGTTAGCTCCTACAATGAGCAGTTCTTC	CASSMGVSSYNEQFF
TRBD1	15	once	TRBV4-1	TRBJ2-4	TGCGCCAGCAGCCACGTGGGGACAGGGCTAAACATTCAGTACTTC	CASSHVGTGLNIQYF
.	14	few	TRBV5-4	TRBJ2-3	TGTGCCAGCAGCGCAGGACAGAGCACAGATACGCAGTATTTT	CASSAGQSTDTQYF